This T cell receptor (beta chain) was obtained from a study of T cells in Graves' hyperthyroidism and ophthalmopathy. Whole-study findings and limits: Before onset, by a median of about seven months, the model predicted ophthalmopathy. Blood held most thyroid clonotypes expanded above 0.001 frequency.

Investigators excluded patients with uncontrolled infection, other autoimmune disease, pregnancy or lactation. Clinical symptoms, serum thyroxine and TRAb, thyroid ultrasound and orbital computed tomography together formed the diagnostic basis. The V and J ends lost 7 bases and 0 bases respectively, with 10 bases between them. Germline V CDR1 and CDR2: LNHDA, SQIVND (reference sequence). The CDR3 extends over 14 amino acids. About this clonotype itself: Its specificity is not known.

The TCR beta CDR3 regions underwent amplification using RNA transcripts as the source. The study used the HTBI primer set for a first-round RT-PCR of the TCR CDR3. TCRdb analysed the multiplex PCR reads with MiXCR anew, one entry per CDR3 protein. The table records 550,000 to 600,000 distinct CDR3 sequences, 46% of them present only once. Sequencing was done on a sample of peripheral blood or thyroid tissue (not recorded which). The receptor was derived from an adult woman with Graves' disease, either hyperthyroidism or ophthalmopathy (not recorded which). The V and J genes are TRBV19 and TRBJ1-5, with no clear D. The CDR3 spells CASKAGYSNQPQHF. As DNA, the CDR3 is TGTGCCAGTAAGGCGGGCTATAGCAATCAGCCCCAGCATTTT.